This T cell receptor (beta chain) was recorded in a study of human T cells and chemical hapten exposure. This clonotype was counted only a few times. Its matching antigen is unknown. Regarding time point: patch test 1, 2 weeks after DPC sensitization. The treatment: therapeutic diphenylcyclopropenone sensitization with weekly scalp DPC. MiXCR was run by TCRdb on the RACE reads, yielding one entry per CDR3 protein. Seen here are 60,000 to 80,000 distinct CDR3 sequences, approximately 35% observed once, and the top ten hold 8.9%. Study-wide points: The presence of alopecia in the donors means their immune response may differ from healthy people's. TCRs above 1 in 1000 frequency stayed constant with DPC sensitization. While controls formed fewer of them, expanded TCRs formed significantly more large CDR3 similarity clusters.

Source: whole blood, taken in connection with sensitization to the hapten diphenylcyclopropenone (DPC). This clonotype originated in a man aged 40-50 years with alopecia areata. Some clones in this sample may be carry-over from other donors' samples.

CDR3 coding DNA: TGTGCCAGCAGCTTAAGGACAGCGTACCAAGAGACCCAGTACTTC. Protein sequence: CASSLRTAYQETQYF. The chain links TRBV11-2 to TRBJ2-5; maybe TRBD1 (6 bases). The CDR3 consists of 15 residues. The V end lost 2 bases, the J end lost 0 bases, and 10 bases lay between the germline ends. In germline, CDR1 is SGHAT, CDR2 FQNNGV.